The present T cell receptor (beta chain) was sequenced within a study of Tregs in tolerant kidney transplant recipients. Whole-study context: Mixed chimerism was transient after nonmyeloablative marrow transplants from related graft donors. The study's findings and limits: Validation in larger populations is needed because few patients were studied. In tolerant patients, donor-specific Tregs outgrew total Tregs, suggesting antigen-driven expansion.

Notes on this clone: The antigen is undetermined. The DNA ends 3 residues before the CDR3 does, and the rest of the CDR3 is filled in from the germline J gene.

Using immunoSEQ multiplex PCR, the repertoire was profiled, and TCRdb retains in-frame clones only, with some absent. The data show 50,000 to 65,000 clones, and the top ten clones hold about 0.83%. The V end was cut by 4 bases, the J end by 4 bases, with 13 bases between. CDR1 and CDR2 (germline): KGHSH, LQKENI. The CDR3 is 14 residues long. This TCR derives from a human donor who received a combined kidney and bone marrow transplant. Sequencing was performed on CD4+ T cells from blood, taken before the transplant. The chain employs TRBV18 and TRBJ1-1; possibly TRBD1 for D (5 bases). The CDR3: CASSLGGGATEAFF. The part of the CDR3 DNA that was read is TGTGCCAGCTCACTGGGGGGGGGTGCCACTGAA.